Presented here are 7 T cell receptor beta chains from one specimen sequenced in a study of neoadjuvant anti-PD-1 for oral cavity cancer. Libraries were prepared by immunoSEQ multiplex PCR; TCRdb keeps only in-frame clonotypes and omits some of them. The sample includes about 14,000 clones, roughly 82% seen only once; the top ten take approximately 2.2%. Time point meaning: after neoadjuvant nivolumab, at surgical resection. This material consisted of PBMCs, taken after nivolumab (anti-PD-1) treatment. All receptors derive from a person between 40 and 80 years old with oral cavity squamous cell carcinoma.

This chain uses TRBV11-3 with TRBJ1-3, with unresolved D. The CDR3 consists of 15 residues. The V and J ends lost 4 bases and 4 bases respectively, with 14 bases between them. From germline, CDR1 is SGHNT and CDR2 YENEEA. CDR3 nucleotide sequence: TGTGCCAGCAGCTGGAGACACGGGTCCGGAAACACCATATATTTT. Translating it yields CASSWRHGSGNTIYF.

This sequence joins TRBV5-4 and TRBJ1-1; D gene ambiguous. CDR1 SGHNT and CDR2 YYREEE come from the germline V gene (reference sequence). CDR3 size: 14 residues. The V gene lost 0 bases and the J gene lost 3 bases, with 9 bases spanning the gap. CDR3: CASSLEVPDTEAFF. The DNA of the CDR3 is TGTGCCAGCAGCTTGGAGGTTCCGGACACTGAAGCTTTCTTT.

This clone was counted once. The rearrangement joins TRBV4-1 to TRBJ2-2; D unresolved. With 1 base removed from V and 9 bases from J, the gap between germline ends came to 9 bases. The CDR3 is made up of 13 amino acids. Germline V gene sequence: CDR1 MGHRA, CDR2 YSYEKL. The CDR3 loop is CASSQVGVRELFF. The CDR3 DNA sequence: TGCGCCAGCAGCCAAGTTGGGGTCCGGGAGCTGTTTTTT.

In this sample, this clone turned up once. The junction and the germline gene differ at one end; a read error may be behind it. The V call is TRBV27, the J call TRBJ2-7; D not certain. CDR1 is MNHEY and CDR2 is SMNVEV in the germline V gene (reference sequence). The CDR3 extends over 11 amino acids. The CDR3 DNA is TGTGCCAGCAGTTTCTCCCACGAGCAGTACTTC. The encoded protein is CASSFSHEQYF.

This clone was counted a single time. V usage is TRBV5-1 and J usage is TRBJ1-3; unclear D gene. Germline lookup yields CDR1 SGHRS and CDR2 YFSETQ. The V and J ends lost 0 bases and 4 bases respectively, with 11 bases between them. CDR3 length: 15 amino acids. DNA for the CDR3: TGCGCCAGCAGCTTGGATACCCCCCTGGGAAACACCATATATTTT. It translates to CASSLDTPLGNTIYF. The full variable domain, with the rest looked up from reference TRBV5-1 and TRBJ1-3, is KAGVTQTPRYLIKTRGQQVTLSCSPISGHRSVSWYQQTPGQGLQFLFEYFSETQRNKGNFPGRFSGRQFSNSRSEMNVSTLELGDSALYLCASSLDTPLGNTIYFGEGSWLTVV.

The rearrangement links TRBV29-1 to TRBJ1-1, with no clear D. With 2 bases removed from V and 1 base from J, the gap between germline ends came to 8 bases. The CDR3 has 13 residues. Germline lookup yields CDR1 SQVTM and CDR2 ANQGSEA. For the CDR3, the DNA is TGCAGCGTTGAACCTGTCGGGAACACTGAAGCTTTCTTT. Encoded protein: CSVEPVGNTEAFF.

This clone was detected only once. The V gene is TRBV4-1, the J gene TRBJ1-5; TRBD1 matches 7 bases. Per the germline V gene, CDR1 is MGHRA and CDR2 is YSYEKL. Losses at the gene ends were 4 bases for V and 4 bases for J; bases not matched to a gene: 4. The CDR3 runs 14 residues. The CDR3 is CASSRQGGNQPQHF. The CDR3 nucleotides are TGCGCCAGCAGCCGACAGGGTGGGAATCAGCCCCAGCATTTT.